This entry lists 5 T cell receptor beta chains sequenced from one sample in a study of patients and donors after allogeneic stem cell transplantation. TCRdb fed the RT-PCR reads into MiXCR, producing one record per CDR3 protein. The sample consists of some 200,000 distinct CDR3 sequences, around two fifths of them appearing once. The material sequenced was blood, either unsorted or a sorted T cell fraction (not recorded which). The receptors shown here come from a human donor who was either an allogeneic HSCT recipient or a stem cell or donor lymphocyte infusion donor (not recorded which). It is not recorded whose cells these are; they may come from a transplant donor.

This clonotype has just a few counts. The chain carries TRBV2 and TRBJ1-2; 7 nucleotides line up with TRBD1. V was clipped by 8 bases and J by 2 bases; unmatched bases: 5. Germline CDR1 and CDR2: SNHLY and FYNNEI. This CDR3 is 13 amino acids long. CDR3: CASVGTENYGYTF. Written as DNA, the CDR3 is TGTGCCAGCGTGGGGACAGAAAACTATGGCTACACCTTC.

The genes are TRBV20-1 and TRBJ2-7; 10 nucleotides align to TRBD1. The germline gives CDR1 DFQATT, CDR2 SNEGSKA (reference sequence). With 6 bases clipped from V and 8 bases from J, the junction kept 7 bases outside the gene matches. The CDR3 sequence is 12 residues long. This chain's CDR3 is CSATDRGLKQYF. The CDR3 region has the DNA TGCAGTGCCACGGACAGGGGGTTGAAGCAGTACTTC.

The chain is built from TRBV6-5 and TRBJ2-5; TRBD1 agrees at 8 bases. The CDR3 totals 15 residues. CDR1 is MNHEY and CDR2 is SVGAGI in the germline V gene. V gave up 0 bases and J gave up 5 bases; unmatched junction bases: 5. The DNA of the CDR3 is TGTGCCAGCAGTTACTCGGAGAACAGGGGGGAGACCCAGTACTTC. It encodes CASSYSENRGETQYF.

In DNA form, the CDR3 reads TGTGCTAGTGCACGACCGGGCCTAGGAGGCTACAATGAGCAGTTCTTC. It specifies CASARPGLGGYNEQFF. The chain employs TRBV12-5 and TRBJ2-1; maybe TRBD2 (5 bases). The CDR3 is made up of 16 amino acids. Trimming left V 7 bases short and J 3 bases short, with 19 bases between. Germline V gives CDR1 LGHNT, CDR2 FRNRAP.

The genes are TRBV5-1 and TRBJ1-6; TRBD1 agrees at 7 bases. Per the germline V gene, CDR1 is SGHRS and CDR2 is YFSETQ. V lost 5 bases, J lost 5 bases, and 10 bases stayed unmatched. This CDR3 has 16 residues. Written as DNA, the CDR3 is TGCGCCAGCAGTCAGATCACCGGGACAGATAATTCACCCCTCCACTTT. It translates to CASSQITGTDNSPLHF.